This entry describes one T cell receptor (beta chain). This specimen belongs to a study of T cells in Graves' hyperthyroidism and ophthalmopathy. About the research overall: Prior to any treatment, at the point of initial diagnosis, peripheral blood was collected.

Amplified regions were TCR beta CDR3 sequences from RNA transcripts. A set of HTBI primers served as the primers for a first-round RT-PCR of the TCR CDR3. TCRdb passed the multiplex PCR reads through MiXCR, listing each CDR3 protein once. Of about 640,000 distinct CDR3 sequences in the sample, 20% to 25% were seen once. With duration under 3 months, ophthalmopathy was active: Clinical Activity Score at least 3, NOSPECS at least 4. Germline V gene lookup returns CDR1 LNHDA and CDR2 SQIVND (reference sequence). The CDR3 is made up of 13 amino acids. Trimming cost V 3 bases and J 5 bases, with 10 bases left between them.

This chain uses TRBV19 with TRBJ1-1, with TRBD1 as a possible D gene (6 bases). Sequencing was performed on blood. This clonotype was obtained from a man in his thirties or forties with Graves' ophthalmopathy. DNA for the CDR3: TGTGCCAGTAGTATTCAGGGGCCGACTGAAGCTTTCTTT. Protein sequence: CASSIQGPTEAFF.